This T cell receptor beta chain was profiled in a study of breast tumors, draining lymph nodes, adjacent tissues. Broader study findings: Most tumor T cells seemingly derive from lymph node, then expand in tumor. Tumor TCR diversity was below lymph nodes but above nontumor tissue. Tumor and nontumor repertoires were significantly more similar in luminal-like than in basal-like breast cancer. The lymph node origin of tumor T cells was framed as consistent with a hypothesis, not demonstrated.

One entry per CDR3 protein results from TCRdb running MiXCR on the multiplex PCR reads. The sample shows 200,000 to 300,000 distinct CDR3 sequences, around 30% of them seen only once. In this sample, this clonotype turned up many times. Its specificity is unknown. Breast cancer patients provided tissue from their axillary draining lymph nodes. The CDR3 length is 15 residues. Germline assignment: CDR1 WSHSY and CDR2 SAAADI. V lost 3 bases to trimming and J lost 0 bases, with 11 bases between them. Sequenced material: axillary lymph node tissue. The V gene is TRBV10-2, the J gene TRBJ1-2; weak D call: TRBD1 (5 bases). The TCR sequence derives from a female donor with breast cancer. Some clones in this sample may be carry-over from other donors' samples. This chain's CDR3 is CASSDSGTTNYGYTF. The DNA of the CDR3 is TGCGCCAGCAGTGATTCAGGGACCACTAACTATGGCTACACCTTC.